This section outlines one T cell receptor (beta chain) sequence together with its context. RNA amounts of roughly 0.5 to 1 ug underwent reverse transcription with random hexamers. The method of amplification for TCR beta CDR3 was immunoSEQ multiplex PCR, covering 54 Vbeta and 13 Jbeta. TCRdb used MiXCR to reprocess the immunoSEQ multiplex PCR reads, holding one entry per CDR3 protein. The table records roughly 200,000 distinct CDR3 sequences, 90% to 95% of them present only once. This sample is drawn from a study of CD8 T cells in Susac syndrome. Germline V gene sequence: CDR1 SGHTA, CDR2 FQGNSA. This CDR3 spans 11 amino acids. V lost 5 bases and J lost 5, with 6 bases in between.

The sequencing input was CD4+ T cells from PBMCs. This TCR derives from a human donor with Susac syndrome. This chain uses TRBV7-2 with TRBJ1-1, with no clear D. The CDR3 spells CASSQFTEAFF. As DNA, the CDR3 is TGTGCCAGCAGCCAGTTTACTGAAGCTTTCTTT. Full variable domain (rest looked up from reference TRBV7-2 and TRBJ1-1): GAGVSQSPSNKVTEKGKDVELRCDPISGHTALYWYRQSLGQGLEFLIYFQGNSAPDKSGLPSDRFSAERTGGSVSTLTIQRTQQEDSAVYLCASSQFTEAFFGQGTRLTVV.